The entry that follows covers one T cell receptor beta chain sequence. The source of the sample is a study of CD8 T cells in Susac syndrome. CD8+ and CD4+ T cells from blood underwent TCR beta sequencing. The patients who served as multiple sclerosis controls were treatment-naive and had stable or active relapsing-remitting disease that fulfilled the revised McDonald criteria. FACS was used to enrich TEMRA cells, whereas the CD8+ and CD4+ T cells were obtained by negative isolation. Random hexamers were used to reverse transcribe roughly 0.45 to 1 ug of RNA. TCR beta CDR3 was amplified by immunoSEQ covering 54 Vbeta and 13 Jbeta. TCRdb re-called the immunoSEQ multiplex PCR reads through MiXCR, storing one row per CDR3 protein. The top ten hold around 0.2% of the sample, which has 250,000 to 300,000 distinct CDR3 sequences, about 82% seen once. From germline, CDR1 is SGDLS and CDR2 YYNGEE. The CDR3 runs 14 residues. V lost 4 bases, J lost 10 bases, and 20 bases lay in between.

The TCR originated in a human donor with multiple sclerosis. The rearrangement links TRBV9 to TRBJ1-1; D is unresolved. Material for sequencing was CD8+ T cells from PBMCs. CDR3 residues: CASSTADPRGPAFF. CDR3 in DNA: TGTGCCAGCAGCACCGCGGACCCCCGCGGACCAGCTTTCTTT.